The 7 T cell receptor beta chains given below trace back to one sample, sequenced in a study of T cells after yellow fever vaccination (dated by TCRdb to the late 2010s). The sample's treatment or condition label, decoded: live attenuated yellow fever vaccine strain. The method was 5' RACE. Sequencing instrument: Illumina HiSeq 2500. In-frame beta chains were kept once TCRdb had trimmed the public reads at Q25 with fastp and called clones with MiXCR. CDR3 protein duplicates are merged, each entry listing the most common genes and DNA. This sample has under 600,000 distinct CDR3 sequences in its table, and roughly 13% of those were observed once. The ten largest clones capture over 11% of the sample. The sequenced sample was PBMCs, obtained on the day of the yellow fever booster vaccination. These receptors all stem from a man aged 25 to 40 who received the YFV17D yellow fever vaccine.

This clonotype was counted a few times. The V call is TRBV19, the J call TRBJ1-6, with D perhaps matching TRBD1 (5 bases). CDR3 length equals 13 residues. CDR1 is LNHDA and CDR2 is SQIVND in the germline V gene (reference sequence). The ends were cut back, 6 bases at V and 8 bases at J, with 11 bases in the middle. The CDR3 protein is CASRPPGYSPLHF. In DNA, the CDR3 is TGTGCCAGTAGGCCACCAGGGTATTCACCCCTCCACTTT.

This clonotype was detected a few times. The CDR3 is CASSQDLIGYGYTF. CDR3 in DNA: TGTGCCAGCAGCCAAGATCTGATAGGCTATGGCTACACCTTC. This chain links TRBV3-1 with TRBJ1-2; no clear D. This CDR3 region has 14 residues. From germline, CDR1 is LGHDT and CDR2 YNNKEL (reference sequence). Trimming stripped 0 bases from V and 4 bases from J, with 9 bases between. The whole variable domain, filled in from reference TRBV3-1 and TRBJ1-2, reads DTAVSQTPKYLVTQMGNDKSIKCEQNLGHDTMYWYKQDSKKFLKIMFSYNNKELIINETVPNRFSPKSPDKAHLNLHINSLELGDSAVYFCASSQDLIGYGYTFGSGTRLTVV.

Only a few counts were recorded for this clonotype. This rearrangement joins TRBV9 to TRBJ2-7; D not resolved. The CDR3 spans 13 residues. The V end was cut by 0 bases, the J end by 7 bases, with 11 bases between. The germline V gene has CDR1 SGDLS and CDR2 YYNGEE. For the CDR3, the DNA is TGTGCCAGCAGCGTAGCGGGCCGTGATGAGCAGTACTTC. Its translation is CASSVAGRDEQYF. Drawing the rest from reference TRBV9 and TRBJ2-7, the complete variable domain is DSGVTQTPKHLITATGQRVTLRCSPRSGDLSVYWYQQSLDQGLQFLIQYYNGEERAKGNILERFSAQQFPDLHSELNLSSLELGDSALYFCASSVAGRDEQYFGPGTRLTVT.

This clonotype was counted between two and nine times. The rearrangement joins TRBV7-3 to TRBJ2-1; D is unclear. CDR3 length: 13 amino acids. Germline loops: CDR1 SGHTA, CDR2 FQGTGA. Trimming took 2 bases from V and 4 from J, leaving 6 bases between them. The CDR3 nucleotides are TGTGCCAGCAGCTTATGGGCTTACAATGAGCAGTTCTTC. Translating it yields CASSLWAYNEQFF.

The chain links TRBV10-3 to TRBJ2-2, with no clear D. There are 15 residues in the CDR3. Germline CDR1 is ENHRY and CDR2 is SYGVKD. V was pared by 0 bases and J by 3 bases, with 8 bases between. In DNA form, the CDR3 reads TGTGCCATCAGTGAGTCCAGGCATTACACCGGGGAGCTGTTTTTT. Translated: CAISESRHYTGELFF.

The DNA of the CDR3 is TGCAGTGCTAGTCAGGCAGCTGGGTACGAGCAGTACTTC. It specifies CSASQAAGYEQYF. The V gene is TRBV20-1, the J gene TRBJ2-7; D unresolved. Germline assignment: CDR1 DFQATT and CDR2 SNEGSKA (reference sequence). Trimming cost V 3 bases and J 4 bases, with 13 bases left between them. This CDR3 has 13 residues.

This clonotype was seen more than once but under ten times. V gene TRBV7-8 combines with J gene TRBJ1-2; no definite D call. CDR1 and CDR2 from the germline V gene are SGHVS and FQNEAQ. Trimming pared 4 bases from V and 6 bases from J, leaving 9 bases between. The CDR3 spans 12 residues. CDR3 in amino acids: CASSSPYNGYTF. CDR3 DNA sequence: TGTGCCAGCAGCTCACCCTACAATGGCTACACCTTC.